This T cell receptor beta chain appears in the sequencing data of a study of T cell changes during pregnancy in multiple sclerosis. Generated by immunoSEQ multiplex PCR, the TCRdb table keeps only in-frame clones and is missing some. Of 100,000 or so clones in the sample, approximately 93% were seen once. The V gene's germline CDR1 is SGDLS and CDR2 YYNGEE. Trimming took off 0 bases at V and 3 bases at J, with 7 bases between the two ends. The CDR3 length is 14 residues. Only one count was recorded for this clone. Sequencing used peripheral blood, obtained after pregnancy. This sequence joins TRBV9 and TRBJ2-1; D is perhaps TRBD1 (6 bases). This TCR was recovered from a female donor in good health, enrolled as a control in a pregnancy study. CDR3 nucleotide sequence: TGTGCCAGCAGCGTAGGGACAGTCTACAATGAGCAGTTCTTC. Translation gives CASSVGTVYNEQFF.